The T cell receptor beta chain under discussion was sequenced for a study of shared clonotypes between healthy human individuals. Study-wide findings and caveats: The sharing of 5% to 5.5% of naive CD4 clonotypes was seen across several donors.

Regarding this clone: The antigen remains unidentified.

Clones were read by immunoSEQ multiplex PCR, and TCRdb kept only the in-frame ones, dropping some. Found here are about 1.5 million clones, 95% to 99% of them singletons; the top ten hold about 0.45%. The CDR3 is 14 residues long. Trimming at V came to 6 bases and at J to 5 bases, leaving 3 bases not matched to a gene. Per the germline V gene, CDR1 is WNHNN and CDR2 is SYGVQD (reference sequence). The clonotype comes from a man aged 25-40 years in good health. This sequence joins TRBV10-1 and TRBJ2-2; TRBD1 aligns across 10 bases. Sequenced input: naive CD4+ T cells sorted from blood. Subset reported: CD45RA+ positively selected. CDR3 bases: TGCGCCAGCAGAGGGACAGGGGCAACCGGGGAGCTGTTTTTT. It is translated as CASRGTGATGELFF.